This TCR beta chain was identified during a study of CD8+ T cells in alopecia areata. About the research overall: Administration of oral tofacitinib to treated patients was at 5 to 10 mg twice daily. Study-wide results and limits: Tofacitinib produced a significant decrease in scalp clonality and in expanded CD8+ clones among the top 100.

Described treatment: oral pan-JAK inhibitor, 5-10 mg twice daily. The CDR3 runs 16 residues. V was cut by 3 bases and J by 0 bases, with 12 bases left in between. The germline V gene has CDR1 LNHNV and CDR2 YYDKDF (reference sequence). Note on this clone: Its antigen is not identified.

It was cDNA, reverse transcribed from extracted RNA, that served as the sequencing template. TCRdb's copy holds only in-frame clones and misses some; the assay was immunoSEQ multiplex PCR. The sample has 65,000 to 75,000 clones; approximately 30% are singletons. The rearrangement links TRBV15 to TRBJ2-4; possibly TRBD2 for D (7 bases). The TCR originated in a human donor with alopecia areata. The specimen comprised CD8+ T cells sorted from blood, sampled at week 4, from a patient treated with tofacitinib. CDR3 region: CATSRRGGIAKNIQYF. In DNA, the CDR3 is TGTGCCACCAGCAGGAGGGGGGGAATAGCCAAAAACATTCAGTACTTC.